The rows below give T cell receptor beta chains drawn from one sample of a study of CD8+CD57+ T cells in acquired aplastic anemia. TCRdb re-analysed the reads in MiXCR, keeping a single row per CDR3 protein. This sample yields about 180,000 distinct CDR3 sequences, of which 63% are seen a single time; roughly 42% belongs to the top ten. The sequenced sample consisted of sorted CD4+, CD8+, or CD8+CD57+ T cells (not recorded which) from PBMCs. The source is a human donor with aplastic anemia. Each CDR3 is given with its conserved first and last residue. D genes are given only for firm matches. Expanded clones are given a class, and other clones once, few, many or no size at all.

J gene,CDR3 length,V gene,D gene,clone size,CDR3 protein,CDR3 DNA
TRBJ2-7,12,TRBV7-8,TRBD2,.,CASSHSGREQYF,TGTGCCAGCAGCCATAGCGGGAGAGAGCAGTACTTC
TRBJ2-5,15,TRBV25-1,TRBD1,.,CASSGSTGTGETQYF,TGTGCCAGCAGTGGCTCGACAGGGACGGGGGAGACCCAGTACTTC
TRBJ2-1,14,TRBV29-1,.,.,CSVEIRVSYNEQFF,TGCAGCGTTGAAATACGAGTCTCCTACAATGAGCAGTTCTTC
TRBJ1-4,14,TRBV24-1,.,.,CATSDSTGTEKLFF,TGTGCCACCAGTGACAGCACCGGGACAGAAAAACTGTTTTTT
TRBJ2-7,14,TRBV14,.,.,CASSQERSSYEQYF,TGTGCCAGCAGCCAAGAGCGCAGCTCCTACGAGCAGTACTTC
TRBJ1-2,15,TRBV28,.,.,CASTPGTRNSGGYTF,TGTGCCAGCACCCCAGGGACACGGAACTCAGGAGGCTACACCTTC
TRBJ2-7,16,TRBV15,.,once,CATSRDRTGGTYEQYF,TGTGCCACCAGCAGAGATCGGACGGGGGGCACCTACGAGCAGTACTTC
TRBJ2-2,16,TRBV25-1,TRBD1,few,CASSDFRQGYDGELFF,TGTGCCAGCAGTGATTTCCGACAGGGGTACGACGGGGAGCTGTTTTTT
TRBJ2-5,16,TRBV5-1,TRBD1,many,CASSIPRTGKEETQYF,TGCGCCAGCAGCATCCCCAGGACAGGGAAGGAGGAGACCCAGTACTTC
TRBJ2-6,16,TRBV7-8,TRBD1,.,CASSGQGFAGANVLTF,TGTGCCAGCAGCGGACAGGGATTCGCTGGGGCCAACGTCCTGACTTTC
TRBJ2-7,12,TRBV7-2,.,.,CASSLDFDEQYF,TGTGCCAGCAGCCTGGACTTTGACGAGCAGTACTTC
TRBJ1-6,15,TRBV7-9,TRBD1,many,CASSHRDSNNSPLHF,TGTGCCAGCAGCCACCGGGACAGCAATAATTCACCCCTCCACTTT